This T cell receptor beta chain was retrieved from a study of blood T cells in healthy people across ages. This clonotype was detected only a few times. Primed by a sample-barcoded 5' primer and a J-beta primer mix, a second PCR proceeded for about 7 to 12 cycles. TCRdb reprocessed the 5' RACE reads via MiXCR and lists one record per CDR3 protein. This sample has 790,000 or so distinct CDR3 sequences; about 56% occur once, and the top ten carry more than 25%. Germline V gene lookup returns CDR1 LGHDT and CDR2 YNNKEL (reference sequence). The length of the CDR3 is 18 residues. V was clipped by 0 bases and J by 5 bases; unmatched bases: 8.

The sequencing input was blood. The sequence was obtained from a man aged 40-49 years in good health. This chain joins TRBV3-1 and TRBJ2-5, with 14 bases identical to TRBD2. In DNA form, the CDR3 reads TGTGCCAGCAGCCAAGATCGGGGACTAGCGGGGGAGGAGGAGACCCAGTACTTC. This encodes CASSQDRGLAGEEETQYF.